A selection of T cell receptor beta chains follows, all from one sample in a study of blood T cell repertoires in COVID-19. Method: immunoSEQ multiplex PCR; TCRdb's copy keeps in-frame clones and lacks some. The sample has around 24,000 clones, almost 90% seen once. Sequences were obtained from peripheral blood. The receptors originated from a human donor in a cohort sampled during active COVID-19. Each CDR3 is given with its conserved first and last residue. The D gene is left open where the match is weak. Only part of the rows carry a size: once, few, many, or a class if the clone is expanded.

v_call	clone_size	d_call	j_call	cdr3_length	cdr3_nt	cdr3_aa
TRBV3-1/TRBV3-2	few	.	TRBJ2-7	15	TGTGCCAGCAGCCAAGTCCATGACAGCCTTTACAAGCAGTACTTC	CASSQVHDSLYKQYF
TRBV5-6	.	TRBD2	TRBJ2-1	16	TGTGCCAGCATGGGCGGGAGAGGGGCCTGGGGGAATGAGCAGTTCTTC	CASMGGRGAWGNEQFF
TRBV2	.	TRBD2	TRBJ2-2	15	TGTGCCAGCAGGAACCGAGCGGGGGACACCGGGGAGCTGTTTTTT	CASRNRAGDTGELFF
TRBV28	.	.	TRBJ2-7	13	TGTGCCAGCAGTTCAACAGGGTTCGACGAGCAGTACTTC	CASSSTGFDEQYF
TRBV7-2	once	TRBD2	TRBJ2-1	14	TGTGCCAGCAGCCCCCCGGGACTACTGGGAGAGCAGTTCTTC	CASSPPGLLGEQFF
TRBV3-1/TRBV3-2	.	.	TRBJ2-7	13	TGTGCCAGCAGTCAAGGGGCGGGGTACGAGCAGTACTTC	CASSQGAGYEQYF
TRBV6-1	.	TRBD2	TRBJ2-3	17	TGTGCCAGCAGTGAAGCGCGACTAGCGACTAGCACAGATACGCAGTATTTT	CASSEARLATSTDTQYF
TRBV2	.	TRBD2	TRBJ2-1	14	TGTGCCAGCAGGAGCGGGGGGGCTTTCAATGAGCAGTTCTTC	CASRSGGAFNEQFF
TRBV7-2	.	TRBD1	TRBJ1-2	14	TGTGCCAGCAGCGGACGACAGGGAAACTATGGCTACACCTTC	CASSGRQGNYGYTF
TRBV28	.	TRBD1	TRBJ1-1	14	TGTGCCAGCAGGAAGACAGGGAAGAACACTGAAGCTTTCTTT	CASRKTGKNTEAFF
TRBV7-8	once	.	TRBJ2-1	11	TGTGCCAGCAGCCGGGCGGTAGAGCAGTTCTTC	CASSRAVEQFF
TRBV3-1/TRBV3-2	.	TRBD2	TRBJ2-1	15	TGTGCCAGCAGCCGAGTAGCGGGGGGGCCGCGGGAGCAGTTCTTC	CASSRVAGGPREQFF
TRBV9	once	TRBD2	TRBJ2-3	16	TGTGCCAGCAGTGCCAAGTCGGGGGGAAGCACAGATACGCAGTATTTT	CASSAKSGGSTDTQYF
TRBV6-6	.	.	TRBJ2-1	15	TGTGCCAGCAGTTACTGGGGGCCCGCCTACAATGAGCAGTTCTTC	CASSYWGPAYNEQFF
TRBV6-2/TRBV6-3	.	.	TRBJ1-5	16	TGTGCCAGCAGCTCCGCGGACAGCCCTATCAATCAGCCCCAGCATTTT	CASSSADSPINQPQHF
TRBV29-1	.	TRBD1	TRBJ2-7	14	TGCAGCGTGCCAAGACAGGGGTCTTCCTACGAGCAGTACTTC	CSVPRQGSSYEQYF
TRBV23-1	.	.	TRBJ1-1	14	TGCGCCAGCAGTCTCCGTCCCGACACGGATGAAGCTTTCTTT	CASSLRPDTDEAFF
TRBV7-9	few	TRBD1	TRBJ2-7	11	TGTGCCGTCCGAGGGGGCTTCGAGCAGTACTTC	CAVRGGFEQYF
TRBV9	.	TRBD1	TRBJ2-5	15	TGTGCCAGCAGCGTAGCTTGGGACAGGCAAGAGACCCAGTACTTC	CASSVAWDRQETQYF
TRBV19	.	TRBD2	TRBJ2-5	14	TGTGCCAGTAGTCGGACTAGCGTACAAGAGACCCAGTACTTC	CASSRTSVQETQYF
TRBV5-1	.	TRBD2	TRBJ2-2	16	TGCGCCAGCAGCGCCCTGGCTAGCGGACATACCGGGGAGCTGTTTTTT	CASSALASGHTGELFF
TRBV6-1	.	.	TRBJ1-5	13	TGTGCCAGCAGTGGAGCCGGGAAGCAGCCCCAGCATTTT	CASSGAGKQPQHF
TRBV5-1	.	.	TRBJ2-1	14	TGCGCCAGCGCTCCCACTAGCTCCTACAATGAGCAGTTCTTC	CASAPTSSYNEQFF
TRBV7-9	.	.	TRBJ1-3	14	TGTGCCAGCAGCGCCAGGGTCTCTGGAAACACCATATATTTT	CASSARVSGNTIYF
TRBV18	.	.	TRBJ2-1	15	TGTGCCAGCTCACCACCGCGGGATCCGGCGAATGAGCAGTTCTTC	CASSPPRDPANEQFF
TRBV23-1	.	.	TRBJ2-7	18	TGCGCCAGCAGTCCTGTCTATGGGGAGCGTGATCAATCCTACGAGCAGTACTTC	CASSPVYGERDQSYEQYF
TRBV5-6	.	.	TRBJ1-4	15	TGTGCCAGCAGCCCCCGGGGTACAACTAATGAAAAACTGTTTTTT	CASSPRGTTNEKLFF
TRBV21-1	.	.	TRBJ2-7	15	TGTGCCAGCAGCAAAGAGAGGGTGCGATCCTACGAGCAGTACTTC	CASSKERVRSYEQYF
TRBV9	.	.	TRBJ1-2	17	TGTGCCAGCAGCGCAGAACCAGGAACCCAACACCTCTATGGCTACACCTTC	CASSAEPGTQHLYGYTF
TRBV11-2	.	TRBD2	TRBJ2-2	14	TGTGCCAGCAGCTTTTCAGCGGGAGCCGGGGAGCTGTTTTTT	CASSFSAGAGELFF
TRBV3-1/TRBV3-2	.	TRBD2	TRBJ2-1	15	TGTGCCAGCAGCCAAGAACTAGCGGGAGTGGGTGAGCAGTTCTTC	CASSQELAGVGEQFF
TRBV5-6	.	.	TRBJ1-2	15	TGTGCCAGCAGCCAACGACAGCCCGGCGGCTATGGCTACACCTTC	CASSQRQPGGYGYTF
TRBV7-2	.	.	TRBJ1-1	15	TGTGCCAGCAGCTCTACCGGGACATGGAACACTGAAGCTTTCTTT	CASSSTGTWNTEAFF
TRBV6-5	.	.	TRBJ2-7	15	TGTGCCAGCAGGCCGGGACTCACACACTCCTACGAGCAGTACTTC	CASRPGLTHSYEQYF
TRBV28	.	TRBD1	TRBJ2-4	15	TGTGCCAGCAGATCCGGACAGGGAGCCAAAAACATTCAGTACTTC	CASRSGQGAKNIQYF
TRBV27	.	.	TRBJ2-7	15	TGTGCCAGCAGTTTATCTGCGGGGGCGGGGGACGAGCAGTACTTC	CASSLSAGAGDEQYF
TRBV4-1	.	TRBD2	TRBJ2-1	16	TGCGCCAGCAGCCATGCGGGGGGCAGGTCCTACAATGAGCAGTTCTTC	CASSHAGGRSYNEQFF
TRBV5-1	.	TRBD2	TRBJ2-3	14	TGCGCCAGCAGCTTTAGCGGGGGGGGAAATACGCAGTATTTT	CASSFSGGGNTQYF
TRBV9	.	TRBD2	TRBJ2-7	15	TGTGCCAGCAGCGTAGGACTAGCGGGAGCCTACGAGCAGTACTTC	CASSVGLAGAYEQYF
TRBV3-1/TRBV3-2	once	.	TRBJ2-4	13	TGTGCCAGCAGTATTGACAGAAAAAACATTCAGTACTTC	CASSIDRKNIQYF
TRBV4-3	.	TRBD2	TRBJ2-7	16	TGCGCCAGCAGCCAATCCGGGACTAGCTTCTCCTACGAGCAGTACTTC	CASSQSGTSFSYEQYF
TRBV7-2	.	.	TRBJ2-7	15	TGTGCCAGCAGCTTAGTACCGGGACTTTCTTACGAGCAGTACTTC	CASSLVPGLSYEQYF
TRBV6-5	.	.	TRBJ2-1	14	TGTGCCAGCTCGACTAGTAATCCTCACAATGAGCAGTTCTTC	CASSTSNPHNEQFF